The text below deals with one TCR beta chain. No cognate antigen has been identified for it. No much larger clonotype is one base removed from it; base qualities were not supplied. The axillary draining lymph nodes of breast cancer patients were the source of the lymph node samples. The sample was run on an Illumina HiSeq 2000. Multiplex PCR amplification was used to generate the TCR beta chain libraries. The amplified TCR beta chain products were analyzed by high-throughput sequencing. The public sequencing data were trimmed at Q25 with fastp and processed into clonotypes with MiXCR by TCRdb, which kept only in-frame beta chains. Every CDR3 protein is listed once, alongside the most common genes and DNA of its rows. Counted in this sample were more than 200,000 distinct CDR3 sequences; roughly 32% of them appeared once. In total, the top ten clones hold more than 1.3% of the sample. These data belong to a study of breast tumors, draining lymph nodes, adjacent tissues (dated by TCRdb to 2016 to 2017). For context, the study as a whole: Breast cancer patients provided tumor, adjacent nontumor tissue and axillary lymph nodes, and the study compared the TCR beta repertoires across these three sources. In human breast cancer, the study set out to evaluate how tumor, surrounding tissue and draining lymph node repertoires relate to one another and whether T cells may move between these sites.

The paper as a whole reports these results and caveats: The data were judged consistent with most tumor T cells deriving from the lymph node and then expanding within tumor tissue. The study presented the conclusion that tumor T cells originate in lymph nodes as consistent with a hypothesis, not as something directly demonstrated. The similarity between tumor and nontumor tissue repertoires was significantly greater in luminal-like breast cancer than in basal-like breast cancer. T-cell repertoire diversity in tumors was found to be lower than in lymph nodes but higher than in nontumor tissue, and preferential V and J gene usage was observed.

Inclusive of the bounding cysteine and phenylalanine, the CDR3 is 13 residues long. Of all the DNA, just the CDR3 is kept, 39 bases in frame from base 1. The V end loses 0 bases and the J end loses 8 bases, and a stretch of 10 bases separates them. Per the germline V gene, WSHSY is the CDR1 and SAAADI is the CDR2. The clonotype was recovered from a female donor with breast cancer. Some clones in this sample may be carry-over from other donors' samples. The rearrangement combines TRBV10-2 with TRBJ1-2, with TRBD1 perhaps the D gene, on 5 matching bases. The sequenced sample was axillary lymph node tissue. For the CDR3, the sequence is CASSESGESGYTF. The nucleotide sequence reads as follows: TGCGCCAGCAGTGAGTCGGGGGAAAGCGGCTACACCTTC.